This T cell receptor (beta chain) was identified during a study of shared clonotypes between healthy human individuals. Overall study results and limits: The represented genetic and exposure-history diversity was limited by the small number of donors.

Of note for this clone: Antigen unknown.

Donors had no recently reported acute infections or vaccinations and were HIV-negative. TCRdb keeps only in-frame clones here, not all; method: immunoSEQ multiplex PCR. The sample holds approximately 440,000 clones, 75% to 80% seen once. The CDR3 runs to 12 residues. V lost 3 bases to trimming and J lost 6 bases, with 9 bases between them. CDR1 is SGHAT, CDR2 FQNNGV, per germline. The sequenced sample was PBMCs. J is TRBJ2-7 and V is TRBV11-2; D is unclear. The TCR comes from a woman aged 40 to 49 in good health. Some clones in this sample may be carry-over from other donors' samples. The CDR3 DNA reads TGTGCCAGCAGCTTCACGACCGGCGAGCAGTACTTC. It is translated as CASSFTTGEQYF. Looking up the rest from reference TRBV11-2 and TRBJ2-7 gives the full variable domain: EAGVAQSPRYKIIEKRQSVAFWCNPISGHATLYWYQQILGQGPKLLIQFQNNGVVDDSQLPKDRFSAERLKGVDSTLKIQPAKLEDSAVYLCASSFTTGEQYFGPGTRLTVT.